Presented here are 22 T cell receptor beta chains from one specimen sequenced in a study of blood T cell repertoires in COVID-19. Sequenced by immunoSEQ multiplex PCR; TCRdb stores in-frame clones only, minus some. The sample records roughly 420,000 clones, over 75% being singletons. The sample consisted of PBMCs or T cells enriched from blood (not recorded which). These receptors were taken from a woman younger than 45 with acute COVID-19.

This rearrangement joins TRBV28 to TRBJ1-5; D possibly corresponds to TRBD1 (5 bases). From germline, CDR1 is MDHEN and CDR2 SYDVKM. The CDR3 runs 15 residues. Between the trimmed V and J ends, which lost 7 bases and 5 bases, there was a span of 18 bases. The DNA for the CDR3 is TGTGCCAGCATCCAATCCTGGGGGGGATATCAGCCCCAGCATTTT. Protein product: CASIQSWGGYQPQHF.

V gene TRBV6-5 combines with J gene TRBJ1-6, with 8 bases fitting TRBD1. Trimming at V came to 8 bases and at J to 7 bases, leaving 7 bases not matched to a gene. The CDR3 sequence is 14 residues long. Germline-derived CDR1 and CDR2 are MNHEY and SVGAGI. The CDR3 sequence is CASRKTGVNSPLHF. CDR3 nucleotide sequence: TGTGCCAGCCGAAAGACAGGGGTAAATTCACCCCTCCACTTT.

This clone was seen a single time. This chain joins TRBV29-1 and TRBJ1-3; 12 bases are shared with TRBD1. This CDR3 has 15 amino acids. Looked up from germline, CDR1 is SQVTM and CDR2 is ANQGSEA. With 7 bases clipped from V and 1 base from J, the junction kept 5 bases outside the gene matches. The CDR3 DNA reads TGCAGCGGGGACAGGGGGCAATTTTCTGGAAACACCATATATTTT. It encodes CSGDRGQFSGNTIYF.

The J gene is TRBJ1-2, the V gene TRBV19; 10 bases fit TRBD1. The V gene's germline CDR1 is LNHDA and CDR2 SQIVND (reference sequence). The CDR3 covers 17 residues. J was trimmed by 4 bases and V by 6 bases; bases with no gene match: 14. CDR3 loop: CASSISRDRGFGYGYTF. The CDR3 DNA sequence: TGTGCCAGTAGCATAAGCCGGGACAGGGGTTTCGGCTATGGCTACACCTTC. The whole variable domain, filled in from reference TRBV19 and TRBJ1-2, reads DGGITQSPKYLFRKEGQNVTLSCEQNLNHDAMYWYRQDPGQGLRLIYYSQIVNDFQKGDIAEGYSVSREKKESFPLTVTSAQKNPTAFYLCASSISRDRGFGYGYTFGSGTRLTVV.

In this sample, this clone turned up a few times. V is TRBV12-5 and J is TRBJ1-6, with D hard to call. V dropped 0 bases and J dropped 9 bases, with 12 bases sitting between them. The CDR3 is made up of 15 amino acids. CDR1 and CDR2 (germline): LGHNT, FRNRAP. The CDR3, as DNA: TGTGCTAGTGGTTTGGTCGAGGGCTATGGTTCACCCCTCCACTTT. Its protein product is CASGLVEGYGSPLHF. Looking up the rest from reference TRBV12-5 and TRBJ1-6 gives the full variable domain: DARVTQTPRHKVTEMGQEVTMRCQPILGHNTVFWYRQTMMQGLELLAYFRNRAPLDDSGMPKDRFSAEMPDATLATLKIQPSEPRDSAVYFCASGLVEGYGSPLHFGNGTRLTVT.

V gene TRBV4-3 combines with J gene TRBJ1-1, with 7 nucleotides matching TRBD1. The germline CDR1 and CDR2 sequences are LGHNA and YSLEER. Losses at the gene ends were 3 bases for V and 11 bases for J; bases not matched to a gene: 9. The CDR3 runs 13 residues. In DNA, the CDR3 is TGCGCCAGCAGCCAGGCCTACAGGGGTGAGGCTTTCTTT. Translated: CASSQAYRGEAFF.

The genes are TRBV7-2 and TRBJ2-7; D might be TRBD1 (6 bases). Trimming removed 8 bases at V and 4 bases at J, with 9 bases between. CDR1 SGHTA and CDR2 FQGNSA come from the germline V gene. This CDR3 spans 11 amino acids. The CDR3 sequence is CASAGEYEQYF. The CDR3 DNA sequence: TGTGCCAGCGCAGGGGAATACGAGCAGTACTTC.

DNA of the CDR3: TGTGCTAGTGGTTTGTTCGGACAGGGGGCTGAAGCTTTCTTT. This sequence encodes CASGLFGQGAEAFF. The chain uses TRBV12-5 and TRBJ1-1, with 10 positions matching TRBD1. Germline V CDR1 and CDR2: LGHNT, FRNRAP. V trimming: 2 bases; J trimming: 6 bases; junction bases outside the gene matches: 3. The CDR3 runs to 14 residues.

V is TRBV4-1 and J is TRBJ1-2; TRBD1 might be the D (5 bases). The CDR3 is 14 amino acids. Germline V gene data show CDR1 as MGHRA and CDR2 as YSYEKL. Trimming cost V 1 base and J 8 bases, with 14 bases left between them. CDR3 sequence (DNA): TGCGCCAGCAGCCAAGCTCGGCCCTCAGGGGGCTACACCTTC. Translated, it gives CASSQARPSGGYTF.

The J gene is TRBJ2-1, the V gene TRBV19; 8 bases fit TRBD2. Germline V gives CDR1 LNHDA, CDR2 SQIVND (reference sequence). Trimming removed 3 bases from V and 5 bases from J; junction bases left unmatched: 6. This CDR3 is built from 15 residues. The CDR3 loop is CASSISGGANNEQFF. Here the CDR3 DNA reads TGTGCCAGTAGTATCAGCGGGGGAGCTAACAATGAGCAGTTCTTC.

The chain joins TRBV7-9 to TRBJ1-2; 8 positions agree with TRBD1. The germline CDR1 and CDR2 sequences are SEHNR and FQNEAQ (reference sequence). J lost 6 bases, V lost 6 bases, and 9 bases had no gene match. The length of the CDR3 is 14 residues. CDR3: CASSPVQGAHGYTF. The CDR3 DNA is TGTGCCAGCAGTCCCGTCCAGGGGGCACATGGCTACACCTTC.

The chain links TRBV5-1 to TRBJ2-7; TRBD1 agrees at 10 bases. Germline V gene sequence: CDR1 SGHRS, CDR2 YFSETQ. This CDR3 comprises 14 residues. V gave up 4 bases and J gave up 5 bases; unmatched junction bases: 6. CDR3 bases: TGCGCCAGCAGCCGATCGGGGACAGGGGACGAGCAGTACTTC. Translating it yields CASSRSGTGDEQYF.

The chain links TRBV7-7 to TRBJ1-3; 11 positions agree with TRBD1. CDR1 SSHAT and CDR2 FNYEAQ come from the germline V gene (reference sequence). J was trimmed by 4 bases and V by 4 bases; bases with no gene match: 3. This CDR3 is 15 amino acids long. CDR3 nucleotides: TGTGCCAGCAGCTCGGGACAGGGGGGAGGAAACACCATATATTTT. The encoded protein is CASSSGQGGGNTIYF.

The chain employs TRBV15 and TRBJ1-6; maybe TRBD1 (5 bases). This CDR3 region has 15 residues. The V gene's germline CDR1 is LNHNV and CDR2 YYDKDF (reference sequence). V was pared by 1 base and J by 5 bases, with 9 bases between. The CDR3 sequence: CATSRGQGDNSPLHF. For the CDR3, the DNA is TGTGCCACCAGCAGAGGGCAGGGTGATAATTCACCCCTCCACTTT. The whole variable domain, filled in from reference TRBV15 and TRBJ1-6, reads DAMVIQNPRYQVTQFGKPVTLSCSQTLNHNVMYWYQQKSSQAPKLLFHYYDKDFNNEADTPDNFQSRRPNTSFCFLDIRSPGLGDTAMYLCATSRGQGDNSPLHFGNGTRLTVT.

The V call is TRBV7-8, the J call TRBJ2-7; no clear D gene. The V end was cut by 3 bases, the J end by 2 bases, with 11 bases between. The CDR3 loop spans 14 amino acids. Germline V gene data show CDR1 as SGHVS and CDR2 as FQNEAQ. The CDR3 region has the DNA TGTGCCAGCAGCTTCCAGGCGATAACCTACGAGCAGTACTTC. Its protein is CASSFQAITYEQYF.

This clone occurred a few times. The same CDR3 arises from other DNA sequences in this sample as well. The chain joins TRBV20-1 to TRBJ2-2, with 7 bases that match TRBD1. The ends lost 3 bases at V and 0 bases at J; junction bases unmatched: 1. CDR1 is DFQATT, CDR2 SNEGSKA, per germline (reference sequence). The CDR3 covers 14 residues. CDR3 region: CSASQGANTGELFF. The CDR3 DNA reads as TGCAGTGCTAGTCAGGGGGCGAACACCGGGGAGCTGTTTTTT.

The V and J genes are TRBV7-9 and TRBJ2-7; TRBD1 matches at 11 bases. J was trimmed by 7 bases and V by 2 bases; bases with no gene match: 13. The CDR3 runs to 17 residues. Germline CDR1 reads SEHNR; CDR2 reads FQNEAQ (reference sequence). For the CDR3, the DNA is TGTGCCAGCAGCTTAATCCCGGACAGGGGGCTCTTAGAAGAGCAGTACTTC. Translation: CASSLIPDRGLLEEQYF.

This clone came up once. The rearrangement links TRBV20-1 to TRBJ2-3; 7 nucleotides agree with TRBD1. The junction had 9 bases not matched to a gene; V was cut back by 3 bases and J by 6 bases. The CDR3 contains 14 residues. Germline lookup yields CDR1 DFQATT and CDR2 SNEGSKA (reference sequence). The CDR3 coding sequence is TGCAGTGCTAGTGGTGACAGGGTCGAGGATACGCAGTATTTT. It translates to CSASGDRVEDTQYF.

Only a few counts were recorded for this clone. The chain is built from TRBV5-1 and TRBJ1-6; D unresolved. Trimming removed 0 bases from V and 7 bases from J, with 8 bases in between. The CDR3 has 14 residues. The germline V gene has CDR1 SGHRS and CDR2 YFSETQ. In DNA, the CDR3 is TGCGCCAGCAGCTTGGAACTAGGAAATTCACCCCTCCACTTT. This encodes CASSLELGNSPLHF.

V gene TRBV7-3 combines with J gene TRBJ2-2, with 12 bases aligning to TRBD2. The CDR3 has 16 residues. The trim removed 0 bases at V and 9 bases at J, leaving 5 bases unmatched. Germline loops: CDR1 SGHTA, CDR2 FQGTGA. The CDR3 DNA reads TGTGCCAGCAGCTTAACCCTAGCGGGGGGGCCCCGGGAGCTGTTTTTT. It yields the protein CASSLTLAGGPRELFF.

A word on this clone: Other DNA sequences of this sample code for an identical CDR3. V and J are TRBV24-1 and TRBJ1-3; no clear D. This CDR3 has 14 amino acids. Trimming pared 4 bases from V and 1 base from J, leaving 7 bases between. The germline V gene encodes CDR1 KGHDR and CDR2 SFDVKD. The DNA for the CDR3 is TGTGCCACCAGTGACCCGGGGTCTGGAAACACCATATATTTT. It specifies CATSDPGSGNTIYF.

The chain is built from TRBV11-2 and TRBJ2-1; D perhaps matches TRBD2 (6 bases). This CDR3 has 17 amino acids. Deletions cut 4 bases from V and 4 bases from J, with 20 bases between. Germline V CDR1 and CDR2: SGHAT, FQNNGV. The DNA for the CDR3 is TGTGCCAGCAGCTCCGTCGGCCTAGCGAGATTATACAATGAGCAGTTCTTC. It specifies CASSSVGLARLYNEQFF.